The following is a T cell receptor (beta chain) sequence with its context. Its target is unknown. Sorting that relied on CD45RO/CCR7/CD25/CD127/CD95/CD27 yielded CD4+ naive, central memory, regulatory and stem cell-like memory cells. This record comes from a study of beta chain features in type 1 diabetes. Study context: Patients did not differ from healthy donors in age, gender or cell yield. Cells sorted and examined across all samples totaled 90 million to 120 million. Study outcomes and limitations: PCR may have favored shorter templates equally in patients and controls. TCRB CDR3s from Type 1 diabetes patients were moderately but significantly shorter in all four CD4+ subsets.

The sequenced template was cDNA made from the entire isolated RNA. Profiled with immunoSEQ multiplex PCR; TCRdb holds only in-frame clones, not every one. Of about 240,000 clones listed, approximately 15% were seen once; the top ten hold 0.015% to 0.02%. Germline CDR1 is MNHNY and CDR2 is SVGAGI (reference sequence). The germline V and J ends were trimmed by 6 bases and 7 bases, with 21 bases remaining between them. This CDR3 region has 16 residues. The sample consisted of naive CD4+ T cells from blood. The TCR comes from a young man with type 1 diabetes. The chain links TRBV6-6 to TRBJ2-2; tentative D call: TRBD2 (7 bases). The CDR3 DNA sequence: TGTGCCAGCAGATTAGGGGGGGGAGAGGGGGTCGGGGAGCTGTTTTTT. Residues: CASRLGGGEGVGELFF.